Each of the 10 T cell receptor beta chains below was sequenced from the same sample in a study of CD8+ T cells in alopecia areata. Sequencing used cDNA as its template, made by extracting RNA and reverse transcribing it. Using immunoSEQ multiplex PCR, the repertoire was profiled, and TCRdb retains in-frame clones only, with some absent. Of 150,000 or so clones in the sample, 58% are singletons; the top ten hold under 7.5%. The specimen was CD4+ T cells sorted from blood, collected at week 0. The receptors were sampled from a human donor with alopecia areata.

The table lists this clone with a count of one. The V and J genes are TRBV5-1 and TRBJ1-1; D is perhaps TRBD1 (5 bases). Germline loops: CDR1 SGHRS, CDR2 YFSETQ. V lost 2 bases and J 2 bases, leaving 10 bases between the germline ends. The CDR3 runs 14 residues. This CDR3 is CASSFKDSNTEAFF. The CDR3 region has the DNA TGCGCCAGCAGCTTCAAAGACAGCAACACTGAAGCTTTCTTT.

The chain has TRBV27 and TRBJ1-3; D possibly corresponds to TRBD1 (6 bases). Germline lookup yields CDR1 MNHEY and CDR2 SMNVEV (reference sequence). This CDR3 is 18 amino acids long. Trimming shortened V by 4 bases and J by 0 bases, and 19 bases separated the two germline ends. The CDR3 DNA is TGTGCCAGCAGTTCCACCCACCTTACAGGGCTCTCTGGAAACACCATATATTTT. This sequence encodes CASSSTHLTGLSGNTIYF.

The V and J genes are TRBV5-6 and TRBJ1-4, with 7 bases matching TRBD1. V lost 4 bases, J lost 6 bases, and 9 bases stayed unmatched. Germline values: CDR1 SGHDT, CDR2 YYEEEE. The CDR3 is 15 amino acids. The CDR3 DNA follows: TGTGCCAGCAGCCAACTGGAGGGGGCGGATGAAAAACTGTTTTTT. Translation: CASSQLEGADEKLFF. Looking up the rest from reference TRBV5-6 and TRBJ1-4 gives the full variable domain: DAGVTQSPTHLIKTRGQQVTLRCSPKSGHDTVSWYQQALGQGPQFIFQYYEEEERQRGNFPDRFSGHQFPNYSSELNVNALLLGDSALYLCASSQLEGADEKLFFGSGTQLSVL.

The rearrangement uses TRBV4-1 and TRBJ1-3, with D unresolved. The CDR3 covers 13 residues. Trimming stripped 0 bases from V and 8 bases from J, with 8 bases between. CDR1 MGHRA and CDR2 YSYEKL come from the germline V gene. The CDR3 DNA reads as TGCGCCAGCAGCCAAGATCTCGGAGACACCATATATTTT. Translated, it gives CASSQDLGDTIYF.

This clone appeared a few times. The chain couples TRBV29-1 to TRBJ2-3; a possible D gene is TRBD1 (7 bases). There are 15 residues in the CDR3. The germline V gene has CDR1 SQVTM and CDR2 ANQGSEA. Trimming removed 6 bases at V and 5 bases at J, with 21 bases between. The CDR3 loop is CSVSFPGGRVDTQYF. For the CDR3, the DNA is TGCAGCGTCTCTTTCCCAGGGGGGCGGGTAGATACGCAGTATTTT.

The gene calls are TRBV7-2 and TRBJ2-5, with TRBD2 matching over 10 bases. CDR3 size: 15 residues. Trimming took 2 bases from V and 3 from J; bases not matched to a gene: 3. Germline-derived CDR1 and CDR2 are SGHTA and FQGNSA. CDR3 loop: CASSLQAGGEETQYF. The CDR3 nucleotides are TGTGCCAGCAGCTTACAAGCGGGGGGGGAAGAGACCCAGTACTTC. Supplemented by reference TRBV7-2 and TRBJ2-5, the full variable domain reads GAGVSQSPSNKVTEKGKDVELRCDPISGHTALYWYRQSLGQGLEFLIYFQGNSAPDKSGLPSDRFSAERTGGSVSTLTIQRTQQEDSAVYLCASSLQAGGEETQYFGPGTRLLVL.

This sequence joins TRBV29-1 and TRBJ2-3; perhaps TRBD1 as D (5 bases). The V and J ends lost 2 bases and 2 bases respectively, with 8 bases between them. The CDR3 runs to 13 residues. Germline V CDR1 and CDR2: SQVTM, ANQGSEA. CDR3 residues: CSVEQGYTDTQYF. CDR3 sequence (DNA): TGCAGCGTTGAACAGGGATACACAGATACGCAGTATTTT.

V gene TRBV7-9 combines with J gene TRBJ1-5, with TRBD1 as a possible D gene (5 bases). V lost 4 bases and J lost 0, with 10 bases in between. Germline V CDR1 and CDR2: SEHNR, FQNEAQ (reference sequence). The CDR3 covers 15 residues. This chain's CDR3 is CASSSQGYSNQPQHF. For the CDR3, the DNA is TGTGCCAGCAGCTCCCAGGGCTATAGCAATCAGCCCCAGCATTTT.

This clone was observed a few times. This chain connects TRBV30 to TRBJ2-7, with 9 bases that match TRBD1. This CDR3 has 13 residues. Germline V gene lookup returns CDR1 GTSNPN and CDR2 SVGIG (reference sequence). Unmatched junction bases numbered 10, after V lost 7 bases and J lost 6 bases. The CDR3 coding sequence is TGTGCCTCGTCGGGACAGGGTAGATCCGAGCAGTACTTC. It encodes CASSGQGRSEQYF.

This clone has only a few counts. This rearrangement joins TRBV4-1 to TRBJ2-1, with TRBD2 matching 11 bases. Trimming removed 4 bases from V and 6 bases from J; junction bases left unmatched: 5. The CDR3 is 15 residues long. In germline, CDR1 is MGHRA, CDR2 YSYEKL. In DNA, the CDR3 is TGCGCCAGCAGCCGACTAGCGGGGCTTTTCAATGAGCAGTTCTTC. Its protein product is CASSRLAGLFNEQFF.